The 30 T cell receptor beta chains listed next were all sequenced from one sample in a study of technical replicates of blood from several donors. TCRdb keeps only in-frame clones here, not all; method: immunoSEQ multiplex PCR. Of approximately 73,000 clones listed, over 90% were seen once; the top ten hold more than 0.2%. The sequenced sample was T cells isolated from PBMCs. These receptors were collected from a human donor in good health.

In nucleotides, the CDR3 is TGCGCCAGCAGCCCACGGACAGGTTCGGAAAAACTGTTTTTT. Translation gives CASSPRTGSEKLFF. The chain couples TRBV4-1 to TRBJ1-4; TRBD1 matches 7 bases. Trimming at V came to 4 bases and at J to 8 bases, leaving 7 bases not matched to a gene. The germline V gene has CDR1 MGHRA and CDR2 YSYEKL. There are 14 residues in the CDR3.

The V and J genes are TRBV29-1 and TRBJ1-5; no reliable D call. The CDR3 loop spans 13 amino acids. Germline-derived CDR1 and CDR2 are SQVTM and ANQGSEA. In nucleotides, the CDR3 is TGCAGTGTAACCCGGGATAGCAATCAGCCCCAGCATTTT. The encoded protein is CSVTRDSNQPQHF.

The V gene is TRBV7-3, the J gene TRBJ1-6; tentatively, D is TRBD1 (5 bases). Trimming took 5 bases from V and 10 from J, leaving 12 bases between them. The germline CDR1 and CDR2 sequences are SGHTA and FQGTGA. This CDR3 has 13 residues. CDR3 DNA: TGTGCCAGCAGCCCTCGTGGGGGGTCACCCCTCCACTTT. Translating gives CASSPRGGSPLHF.

The chain couples TRBV6-5 to TRBJ1-5; 8 bases map to TRBD1. The CDR3 extends over 14 amino acids. In germline, CDR1 is MNHEY, CDR2 SVGAGI. V lost 5 bases, J lost 5 bases, and 5 bases stayed unmatched. This chain's CDR3 is CASSKQGGDQPQHF. In nucleotides, the CDR3 is TGTGCCAGCAGTAAACAGGGGGGGGATCAGCCCCAGCATTTT.

The V gene is TRBV18, the J gene TRBJ2-3; D not resolved. The CDR3 has 14 amino acids. Germline CDR1 KGHSH, CDR2 LQKENI. Trimming stripped 6 bases from V and 0 bases from J, with 10 bases between. CDR3 in DNA: TGTGCCAGCTCGTCCTACGGGAGCACAGATACGCAGTATTTT. Protein product: CASSSYGSTDTQYF.

J is TRBJ1-2 and V is TRBV6-1; 7 bases agree with TRBD1. The germline CDR1 and CDR2 sequences are MNHNS and SASEGT. V lost 6 bases, J lost 3 bases, and 7 bases stayed unmatched. The CDR3 extends over 14 amino acids. CDR3 DNA: TGTGCCAGCAGGGAGGGACAGTTGTACTATGGCTACACCTTC. Translating it yields CASREGQLYYGYTF.

The V gene is TRBV19, the J gene TRBJ1-1; 9 bases agree with TRBD1. Germline CDR1 and CDR2: LNHDA and SQIVND (reference sequence). The J segment lost 1 base and the V segment lost 0 bases, leaving 6 bases of the junction unmatched. The CDR3 consists of 17 residues. CDR3 region: CASSIEIGQGRNTEAFF. DNA for the CDR3: TGTGCCAGTAGTATAGAGATCGGACAGGGGCGGAACACTGAAGCTTTCTTT.

A single count supports this clone. The V gene is TRBV7-9, the J gene TRBJ2-1, with 8 positions matching TRBD2. The V gene's germline CDR1 is SEHNR and CDR2 FQNEAQ (reference sequence). The CDR3 consists of 14 residues. V shed 4 bases and J 8 bases; nucleotides not matched to a gene: 7. The CDR3 bases are TGTGCCAGCAGCTCGACGGGAGGGGGAGATGAGCAGTTCTTC. This sequence encodes CASSSTGGGDEQFF.

V usage is TRBV5-5 and J usage is TRBJ2-2; D is possibly TRBD2 (6 bases). The germline V and J ends were trimmed by 4 bases and 4 bases, with 11 bases remaining between them. CDR1 and CDR2 from the germline V gene are SGHKS and YYEKEE (reference sequence). The CDR3 is 14 residues long. The CDR3 sequence: CASSPGGATGELFF. CDR3 DNA sequence: TGTGCCAGCAGCCCTGGAGGGGCCACCGGGGAGCTGTTTTTT.

CDR3 coding DNA: TGTGCCAGCAGCGACAACTTTGCTAACTATGGCTACACCTTC. It is translated as CASSDNFANYGYTF. The chain links TRBV6-5 to TRBJ1-2; D gene unclear. The CDR3 has 14 residues. Germline V gene lookup returns CDR1 MNHEY and CDR2 SVGAGI. The V gene lost 6 bases and the J gene lost 0 bases, with 11 bases spanning the gap.

V and J are TRBV28 and TRBJ2-5; 8 bases map to TRBD2. This CDR3 is 15 amino acids long. The germline CDR1 and CDR2 sequences are MDHEN and SYDVKM. The V and J ends lost 6 bases and 5 bases, in that order; junction bases with no gene match: 11. In nucleotides, the CDR3 is TGTGCCAGCAGACGCAGAAGCGGGAGTCAGGAGACCCAGTACTTC. It is translated as CASRRRSGSQETQYF.

The chain joins TRBV19 to TRBJ1-2; TRBD1 might be the D (6 bases). Germline CDR1 reads LNHDA; CDR2 reads SQIVND (reference sequence). V gave up 1 base and J gave up 3 bases, with 6 bases separating them. This CDR3 contains 13 residues. The CDR3 DNA reads TGTGCCAGTAGTATAGCAGGGGACTATGGCTACACCTTC. Translation gives CASSIAGDYGYTF.

The sample holds one count of this clone. V gene TRBV4-1 combines with J gene TRBJ1-5; D ambiguous. The V and J ends lost 3 bases and 7 bases respectively, with 19 bases between them. The CDR3 runs 16 residues. Germline values: CDR1 MGHRA, CDR2 YSYEKL. In nucleotides, the CDR3 is TGCGCCAGCAGCCAGGCGGGCCTTTTATTGGGGCAGCCCCAGCATTTT. Translation gives CASSQAGLLLGQPQHF.

This chain joins TRBV28 and TRBJ2-7; 10 bases fit TRBD1. CDR3 length: 14 residues. After removal of 5 bases from V and 5 bases from J, the junction contained 6 bases not matched to a gene. Looked up from germline, CDR1 is MDHEN and CDR2 is SYDVKM. The CDR3 DNA sequence: TGTGCCAGCAGTAAGCGACAGGGGGCACACGAGCAGTACTTC. This sequence encodes CASSKRQGAHEQYF.

This chain connects TRBV5-1 to TRBJ2-1, with TRBD1 matching 8 bases. The CDR3 spans 15 residues. The germline V gene has CDR1 SGHRS and CDR2 YFSETQ. J lost 3 bases, V lost 4 bases, and 6 bases had no gene match. CDR3 in DNA: TGCGCCAGCAGCCAAGGGACAGGTGGCTACAATGAGCAGTTCTTC. Translation gives CASSQGTGGYNEQFF.

The chain employs TRBV21-1 and TRBJ2-7; the table's TRBD1 call for D was not verified on the DNA. TRBV21-1 is a listed pseudogene. This CDR3 has 14 amino acids. CDR3 amino acids: CASSNGEGAGEQYF. The CDR3 DNA follows: TGTGCCAGCAGCAATGGCGAGGGGGCGGGGGAGCAGTACTTC.

The rearrangement joins TRBV5-1 to TRBJ2-2, with 9 bases that match TRBD2. The CDR3 has 17 amino acids. Germline V gene lookup returns CDR1 SGHRS and CDR2 YFSETQ. Trimming at V came to 4 bases and at J to 1 base, leaving 8 bases not matched to a gene. CDR3 DNA sequence: TGCGCCAGCAGCCCGGAGGCGACTAGCGGGAACACCGGGGAGCTGTTTTTT. Its protein is CASSPEATSGNTGELFF.

The chain uses TRBV5-6 and TRBJ2-3; tentative D call: TRBD1 (6 bases). CDR3 length: 13 amino acids. Germline lookup yields CDR1 SGHDT and CDR2 YYEEEE. Trimming cost V 5 bases and J 4 bases, with 11 bases left between them. The CDR3 loop reads CASRSTGSDTQYF. The CDR3 nucleotides are TGTGCCAGCAGGTCGACAGGATCAGATACGCAGTATTTT.

The chain employs TRBV2 and TRBJ2-4, with D perhaps TRBD2 (5 bases). Germline V gene data show CDR1 as SNHLY and CDR2 as FYNNEI. The CDR3 is 17 residues long. Trimming pared 8 bases from V and 0 bases from J, leaving 20 bases between. For the CDR3, the DNA is TGTGCCAGCTTCGCTTTGGAGGCGGTGAGAGCCAAAAACATTCAGTACTTC. It is translated as CASFALEAVRAKNIQYF.

J is TRBJ2-5 and V is TRBV6-1; 8 bases are shared with TRBD1. The J call is doubtful: the DNA matches TRBJ2-7 better. The CDR3 runs to 15 residues. Germline V lookup: CDR1 MNHNS, CDR2 SASEGT. The CDR3 DNA sequence: TGTGCCAGCAGTCTTGACAGGGGCCCACTCTACGAGCAGTACTTC. This sequence encodes CASSLDRGPLYEQYF.

This chain joins TRBV2 and TRBJ2-3; D ambiguous. CDR1 and CDR2 (germline): SNHLY, FYNNEI. Trimming stripped 7 bases from V and 0 bases from J, with 5 bases between. The CDR3 is 12 residues long. CDR3 region: CASTPSTDTQYF. Written as DNA, the CDR3 is TGTGCCAGCACTCCTAGCACAGATACGCAGTATTTT.

On this clone: One junction end disagrees with the germline gene, perhaps due to a read error. The chain is built from TRBV18 and TRBJ2-7; 14 bases are shared with TRBD2. The CDR3 extends over 17 amino acids. Germline assignment: CDR1 KGHSH and CDR2 LQKENI. The CDR3 DNA reads as TGTGCCAGCTCACCTGGACTAGCGGGAGGAGAATCCTTCGAGCAGTACTTC. Its protein is CASSPGLAGGESFEQYF.

The chain combines TRBV5-6 with TRBJ2-5; 11 positions agree with TRBD2. Germline CDR1 is SGHDT and CDR2 is YYEEEE. The CDR3 runs 17 residues. Trimming at V came to 2 bases and at J to 1 base, leaving 7 bases not matched to a gene. The CDR3 loop reads CASSLLGLAVTQETQYF. The DNA of the CDR3 is TGTGCCAGCAGCTTATTGGGACTAGCGGTAACCCAAGAGACCCAGTACTTC.

The V and J genes are TRBV6-5 and TRBJ1-1, with D maybe TRBD1 (6 bases). Germline assignment: CDR1 MNHEY and CDR2 SVGAGI. V shed 5 bases and J shed 3 bases, with 10 bases lying between them. The CDR3 extends over 13 amino acids. As DNA, the CDR3 is TGTGCCAGCAGTCGCAGGGGAGACACTGAAGCTTTCTTT. Translating gives CASSRRGDTEAFF.

This rearrangement joins TRBV7-9 to TRBJ1-1; TRBD1 matches at 9 bases. J gave up 0 bases and V 5 bases, and 7 bases lay outside the gene matches. The CDR3 has 16 residues. Germline CDR1 SEHNR, CDR2 FQNEAQ (reference sequence). The chain's CDR3 is CASSERTGVMNTEAFF. As DNA, the CDR3 is TGTGCCAGCAGCGAAAGGACAGGGGTGATGAACACTGAAGCTTTCTTT.

To note about this clone: The junction departs from germline at one end; a sequencing error may be responsible. The V and J genes are TRBV23-1 and TRBJ1-5; 7 nucleotides line up with TRBD1. TRBV23-1 is reported as an ORF; its role is uncertain. The CDR3 has 14 residues. As DNA, the CDR3 is TGCGCCAGCAGTCAATCAGTAGGGGGCGGCCTCCACCGGTTT. Translation gives CASSQSVGGGLHRF.

The V and J genes are TRBV27 and TRBJ1-2; D remains ambiguous. CDR1 and CDR2 (germline): MNHEY, SMNVEV (reference sequence). CDR3 length: 14 residues. V was shortened by 6 bases and J by 0 bases, with 11 bases between the two germline ends. The CDR3 spells CASSPWGANYGYTF. The CDR3 DNA sequence: TGTGCCAGCAGCCCCTGGGGAGCTAACTATGGCTACACCTTC.

This chain joins TRBV4-2 and TRBJ1-1; TRBD1 matches at 9 bases. Germline CDR1 reads LGHNA; CDR2 reads YNFKEQ. Trimming at V came to 3 bases and at J to 11 bases, leaving 19 bases not matched to a gene. CDR3 length: 17 amino acids. CDR3 DNA: TGTGCCAGCAGCCAGGGTGGACTACGGGACAGGGCCGGGCGGGCTTTCTTT. Translated: CASSQGGLRDRAGRAFF.

The V call is TRBV19, the J call TRBJ1-3; D is perhaps TRBD1 (6 bases). V was cut by 9 bases and J by 2 bases, with 11 bases left in between. Looked up from germline, CDR1 is LNHDA and CDR2 is SQIVND (reference sequence). CDR3 size: 13 residues. The CDR3: CASRQVPGNTIYF. CDR3 nucleotides: TGTGCCAGCCGACAGGTTCCTGGAAACACCATATATTTT.

V usage is TRBV30 and J usage is TRBJ1-3; D remains ambiguous. V was shortened by 4 bases and J by 0 bases, with 10 bases between the two germline ends. The V gene's germline CDR1 is GTSNPN and CDR2 SVGIG (reference sequence). CDR3 length: 14 amino acids. In nucleotides, the CDR3 is TGTGCCTGGACAGCAGGCTACTCTGGAAACACCATATATTTT. Amino acids: CAWTAGYSGNTIYF.